Following are 25 T cell receptor beta chains from one sample sequenced in a study of T cells in Graves' hyperthyroidism and ophthalmopathy. Amplified TCR beta CDR3 regions derived from RNA transcripts. HTBI primers drove first-round RT-PCR of the TCR CDR3. TCRdb reanalysed the multiplex PCR reads using MiXCR and keeps one entry per CDR3 protein. The sample shows hundreds of thousands of distinct CDR3 sequences, 14% of them seen only once. Sample: blood. The receptors originated from a woman between 18 and 29 years old with Graves' hyperthyroidism.

This clonotype was seen at least ten times. J is TRBJ2-1 and V is TRBV27; D might be TRBD2 (6 bases). The CDR3 sequence is 15 residues long. V lost 4 bases and J lost 4, with 14 bases in between. Germline-derived CDR1 and CDR2 are MNHEY and SMNVEV (reference sequence). In nucleotides, the CDR3 is TGTGCCAGCAGTTACGGGAGTTTCGGGTACAATGAGCAGTTCTTC. This gives the protein CASSYGSFGYNEQFF.

Only a few counts were recorded for this clonotype. CDR3 residues: CASSYRRKLGQRSSYNSPLHF. CDR3 coding DNA: TGTGCCAGCAGTTACAGGAGAAAATTGGGACAGCGAAGCTCCTATAATTCACCCCTCCACTTT. This sequence joins TRBV6-6 and TRBJ1-6; TRBD1 matches at 7 bases. Germline values: CDR1 MNHNY, CDR2 SVGAGI (reference sequence). The ends lost 2 bases at V and 0 bases at J; junction bases unmatched: 16. This CDR3 is 21 amino acids long.

The chain uses TRBV20-1 and TRBJ2-3; TRBD2 is a possible D gene (6 bases). V was clipped by 7 bases and J by 6 bases, with 20 bases between them. Germline V gene data show CDR1 as DFQATT and CDR2 as SNEGSKA (reference sequence). This CDR3 contains 14 residues. This CDR3 is CSGARDSRGDTQYF. For the CDR3, the DNA is TGCAGTGGGGCGCGGGACTCCCGCGGGGATACGCAGTATTTT.

This clonotype has a count of ten or more. The chain carries TRBV6-1 and TRBJ1-5, with D uncertain. CDR3 size: 13 residues. Looked up from germline, CDR1 is MNHNS and CDR2 is SASEGT. Between the trimmed V and J ends, which lost 4 bases and 3 bases, there was a span of 7 bases. CDR3 DNA sequence: TGTGCCAGCAGTGTCCGAATCAATCAGCCCCAGCATTTT. Residues: CASSVRINQPQHF.

The V gene is TRBV9, the J gene TRBJ1-1; weak D call: TRBD1 (6 bases). Germline values: CDR1 SGDLS, CDR2 YYNGEE. CDR3 size: 15 residues. Trimming pared 0 bases from V and 0 bases from J, leaving 9 bases between. The CDR3 region is CASSVVAGVNTEAFF. CDR3 nucleotides: TGTGCCAGCAGCGTAGTGGCAGGGGTGAACACTGAAGCTTTCTTT.

This clonotype was recorded a few times. This sequence joins TRBV4-1 and TRBJ2-5; a weak D match, TRBD1 (8 bases). V lost 2 bases and J lost 3, with 16 bases in between. From germline, CDR1 is MGHRA and CDR2 YSYEKL. The CDR3 runs 16 residues. CDR3 DNA: TGCGCCAGCAGCCAATGGTTACAGGGGGGGGAAGAGACCCAGTACTTC. As protein: CASSQWLQGGEETQYF.

This clonotype was picked up many times. This sequence joins TRBV13 and TRBJ2-7; D may be TRBD2 (5 bases). The CDR3 extends over 14 amino acids. Trimming took off 5 bases at V and 6 bases at J, with 17 bases between the two ends. The V gene's germline CDR1 is PRHDT and CDR2 FYEKMQ (reference sequence). The CDR3 DNA follows: TGTGCCAGCAGCGAAGGAGGCGGGCTCGGCGAGCAGTACTTC. It translates to CASSEGGGLGEQYF.

This clonotype was detected many times. This chain connects TRBV9 to TRBJ2-1; 14 nucleotides agree with TRBD2. Germline CDR1 reads SGDLS; CDR2 reads YYNGEE. J lost 7 bases, V lost 1 base, and 4 bases had no gene match. There are 16 residues in the CDR3. In DNA, the CDR3 is TGTGCCAGCAGCGTATCTGGGACTAGCGGGAGTAATGAGCAGTTCTTC. Amino acids: CASSVSGTSGSNEQFF. Full variable domain (rest looked up from reference TRBV9 and TRBJ2-1): DSGVTQTPKHLITATGQRVTLRCSPRSGDLSVYWYQQSLDQGLQFLIQYYNGEERAKGNILERFSAQQFPDLHSELNLSSLELGDSALYFCASSVSGTSGSNEQFFGPGTRLTVL.

V gene TRBV6-1 combines with J gene TRBJ2-5; 8 nucleotides agree with TRBD2. Germline V gives CDR1 MNHNS, CDR2 SASEGT. The CDR3 length is 15 residues. After removal of 5 bases from V and 9 bases from J, the junction contained 14 bases not matched to a gene. The CDR3 sequence is CASSSRTSWAKAQYF. The CDR3 region has the DNA TGTGCCAGCAGTTCCCGGACTAGCTGGGCCAAGGCCCAGTACTTC.

This clonotype was counted at least ten times. The chain combines TRBV5-1 with TRBJ1-1; 7 nucleotides match TRBD1. This CDR3 comprises 14 residues. Germline V gene sequence: CDR1 SGHRS, CDR2 YFSETQ. The junction had 6 bases not matched to a gene; V was cut back by 0 bases and J by 7 bases. In DNA form, the CDR3 reads TGCGCCAGCAGCTTGGTAGGGACAGCCTATGAAGCTTTCTTT. Amino acid sequence: CASSLVGTAYEAFF.

A few counts support this clonotype. The chain uses TRBV20-1 and TRBJ2-5; D may be TRBD2 (5 bases). V lost 4 bases to trimming and J lost 5 bases, with 17 bases between them. The V gene's germline CDR1 is DFQATT and CDR2 SNEGSKA (reference sequence). The CDR3 is 14 residues long. The CDR3 sequence is CSAIDEKGSETQYF. The CDR3 region has the DNA TGCAGTGCTATAGATGAGAAAGGGAGCGAGACCCAGTACTTC.

V and J are TRBV20-1 and TRBJ2-4; TRBD2 aligns across 8 bases. The CDR3 spans 14 residues. Germline values: CDR1 DFQATT, CDR2 SNEGSKA (reference sequence). V shed 4 bases and J 8 bases; nucleotides not matched to a gene: 10. The CDR3 spells CSANKASGSYIQYF. The CDR3 DNA reads as TGCAGTGCTAATAAGGCCAGCGGGAGTTACATTCAGTACTTC.

In its sample, this clonotype was seen a few times. The V gene is TRBV24-1, the J gene TRBJ2-2, with 7 bases lining up with TRBD2. The V gene's germline CDR1 is KGHDR and CDR2 SFDVKD. V was pared by 4 bases and J by 4 bases, with 5 bases of the junction left unmatched. The CDR3 extends over 15 amino acids. As DNA, the CDR3 is TGTGCCACCAGTGACGCCGGGACTACCACCGGGGAGCTGTTTTTT. Translating it yields CATSDAGTTTGELFF.

The V gene is TRBV13, the J gene TRBJ2-7; no reliable D call. CDR3 length: 13 residues. From germline, CDR1 is PRHDT and CDR2 FYEKMQ (reference sequence). V was clipped by 5 bases and J by 2 bases, with 10 bases between them. CDR3: CASSPGFAYEQYF. The CDR3 coding sequence is TGTGCCAGCAGCCCGGGTTTTGCCTACGAGCAGTACTTC.

This clonotype appeared many times. The chain employs TRBV20-1 and TRBJ1-1, with D unclear. Germline V gives CDR1 DFQATT, CDR2 SNEGSKA (reference sequence). Trimming cost V 6 bases and J 3 bases, with 14 bases left between them. The CDR3 totals 13 residues. The CDR3 DNA is TGCAGTGCACCCCGCGGGGTCGACACTGAAGCTTTCTTT. Amino acid sequence: CSAPRGVDTEAFF.

This clonotype was seen more than once but under ten times. The chain joins TRBV20-1 to TRBJ2-5, with 8 bases lining up with TRBD2. J lost 3 bases, V lost 0 bases, and 6 bases had no gene match. Germline CDR1 reads DFQATT; CDR2 reads SNEGSKA (reference sequence). The CDR3 is 15 residues long. The DNA of the CDR3 is TGCAGTGCTAGAGATCTAACTAGCGGTAAAGAGACCCAGTACTTC. Its protein product is CSARDLTSGKETQYF.

This clonotype was seen many times. The V gene is TRBV2, the J gene TRBJ1-2, with D unclear. The CDR3 is 14 residues long. CDR1 SNHLY and CDR2 FYNNEI come from the germline V gene. V was cut by 6 bases and J by 9 bases, with 20 bases left in between. CDR3 sequence (DNA): TGTGCCAGCAGCCTAGCGTACCCACAAGAAAGCTACACCTTC. Translating it yields CASSLAYPQESYTF.

This clonotype was detected many times. The chain links TRBV28 to TRBJ2-7; 8 bases line up with TRBD2. The germline CDR1 and CDR2 sequences are MDHEN and SYDVKM. After removal of 3 bases from V and 2 bases from J, the junction contained 9 bases not matched to a gene. CDR3 length equals 16 residues. CDR3: CASSLAGGAAAYEQYF. CDR3 in DNA: TGTGCCAGCAGTTTGGCCGGGGGGGCCGCGGCCTACGAGCAGTACTTC.

This clonotype has at least ten counts. The chain combines TRBV5-6 with TRBJ1-2, with 7 bases that match TRBD1. Looked up from germline, CDR1 is SGHDT and CDR2 is YYEEEE. The CDR3 contains 14 residues. With V trimmed by 4 bases and J by 2 bases, 5 bases remained unmatched. The DNA for the CDR3 is TGTGCCAGCAGCGCTCCGGACAGGAACTATGGCTACACCTTC. Translated: CASSAPDRNYGYTF.

The CDR3 loop reads CSASLAGTDTQYF. The CDR3 DNA reads TGCAGTGCTAGCTTAGCGGGCACAGATACGCAGTATTTT. The rearrangement joins TRBV20-1 to TRBJ2-3; the D gene is possibly TRBD2 (6 bases). Germline V gene data show CDR1 as DFQATT and CDR2 as SNEGSKA (reference sequence). The CDR3 consists of 13 residues. Deletions cut 3 bases from V and 1 base from J, with 8 bases between.

The CDR3 is CATSRAVGAYNEQFF. The CDR3 coding sequence is TGTGCCACCAGCAGAGCGGTAGGGGCCTACAATGAGCAGTTCTTC. The rearrangement links TRBV15 to TRBJ2-1, with D possibly being TRBD1 (5 bases). Germline lookup yields CDR1 LNHNV and CDR2 YYDKDF (reference sequence). The CDR3 contains 15 residues. Trimming removed 1 base at V and 2 bases at J, with 9 bases between.

This clonotype was seen ten or more times. The chain has TRBV7-2 and TRBJ1-1, with D unclear. This CDR3 has 13 residues. V dropped 3 bases and J dropped 0 bases, with 5 bases sitting between them. Looked up from germline, CDR1 is SGHTA and CDR2 is FQGNSA. The CDR3 is CASSFRMNTEAFF. CDR3 nucleotides: TGTGCCAGCAGCTTTAGGATGAACACTGAAGCTTTCTTT.

This clonotype has a count of ten or more. V is TRBV3-1 and J is TRBJ2-3; D may match TRBD1 or TRBD2 (5 bases each). This CDR3 spans 13 amino acids. Trimming stripped 4 bases from V and 8 bases from J, with 13 bases between. The germline V gene encodes CDR1 LGHDT and CDR2 YNNKEL (reference sequence). The CDR3, as DNA: TGTGCCAGCAGCCCTCTCTCCGGGGCTACGCAGTATTTT. Protein sequence: CASSPLSGATQYF.

This clonotype was seen repeatedly, ten times or more. V usage is TRBV7-3 and J usage is TRBJ2-1, with 9 bases that match TRBD2. CDR1 is SGHTA and CDR2 is FQGTGA in the germline V gene. Losses at the gene ends were 1 base for V and 3 bases for J; bases not matched to a gene: 7. CDR3 length: 17 residues. The CDR3 coding sequence is TGTGCCAGCAGCTTAAAAGGAGTAGCGGGAGTCTACAATGAGCAGTTCTTC. Translated, it gives CASSLKGVAGVYNEQFF.

This clonotype appeared many times. The genes are TRBV20-1 and TRBJ1-1; D is undetermined. The germline V and J ends were trimmed by 4 bases and 3 bases, with 15 bases remaining between them. The CDR3 has 14 amino acids. CDR1 DFQATT and CDR2 SNEGSKA come from the germline V gene (reference sequence). The CDR3 DNA is TGCAGTGCTATAGTCCCCCGACGGCACACTGAAGCTTTCTTT. Encoded protein: CSAIVPRRHTEAFF.